These 13 T cell receptor beta chains share one sample of origin, sequenced in a study of shared clonotypes between healthy human individuals. Terminally differentiated effector memory CD45RA+ cells were left out of the naive CD8 fraction, which was CD45RO-negative and positively selected for CCR7. The protocol was immunoSEQ multiplex PCR, while the TCRdb copy is restricted to in-frame clones and leaves out a portion. The sample has roughly 2.1 million clones, roughly 91% seen once. The sequenced material came from naive CD8+ T cells from PBMCs. The receptors originated from a man aged 18 to 29 in good health. Some clones in this sample may be carry-over from other donors' samples.

The V and J genes are TRBV5-1 and TRBJ2-1; 13 bases align to TRBD2. This CDR3 region has 17 residues. Trimming took 4 bases from V and 2 from J; bases not matched to a gene: 6. Germline V lookup: CDR1 SGHRS, CDR2 YFSETQ. For the CDR3, the DNA is TGCGCCAGCAGCGCCGGACTAGCGGGAGCCACCTACAATGAGCAGTTCTTC. Residues: CASSAGLAGATYNEQFF.

The rearrangement links TRBV27 to TRBJ2-1, with 13 nucleotides matching TRBD2. V shed 5 bases, J shed 9 bases, and the junction held 10 bases outside the gene matches. Germline V CDR1 and CDR2: MNHEY, SMNVEV (reference sequence). The CDR3 totals 16 residues. CDR3 protein: CASSTRGLAGSAEQFF. CDR3 bases: TGTGCCAGCAGTACCAGGGGACTAGCGGGATCAGCTGAGCAGTTCTTC.

CDR3 DNA: TGTGCCACCAGCAGCAGGGGCGCCCCTAATGAAAAACTGTTTTTT. Its protein is CATSSRGAPNEKLFF. V is TRBV15 and J is TRBJ1-4, with D maybe TRBD1 (6 bases). The CDR3 spans 15 residues. Germline-derived CDR1 and CDR2 are LNHNV and YYDKDF (reference sequence). Trimming cost V 3 bases and J 3 bases, with 11 bases left between them.

This clone was detected a few times. The chain is built from TRBV6-5 and TRBJ1-1; TRBD1 might be the D (6 bases). The CDR3 loop spans 15 amino acids. Germline loops: CDR1 MNHEY, CDR2 SVGAGI. The V end was cut by 6 bases, the J end by 1 base, with 15 bases between. The CDR3 nucleotides read TGTGCCAGCAGACCCCGAGGGGGGGAGAACACTGAAGCTTTCTTT. As protein: CASRPRGGENTEAFF.

V is TRBV9 and J is TRBJ2-5; D gene ambiguous. The CDR3 covers 15 residues. With 0 bases removed from V and 3 bases from J, the gap between germline ends came to 12 bases. Germline V gene lookup returns CDR1 SGDLS and CDR2 YYNGEE. CDR3 sequence reads: CASSVEGSPKETQYF. CDR3 sequence (DNA): TGTGCCAGCAGCGTAGAGGGCAGCCCAAAAGAGACCCAGTACTTC.

The chain has TRBV27 and TRBJ1-1; D is unclear. The CDR3 runs 13 residues. The germline V and J ends were trimmed by 5 bases and 6 bases, with 13 bases remaining between them. Germline V gives CDR1 MNHEY, CDR2 SMNVEV (reference sequence). The CDR3 DNA reads as TGTGCCAGCAGTCCCATGGTGTTCGCTGAAGCTTTCTTT. This gives the protein CASSPMVFAEAFF.

This chain connects TRBV28 to TRBJ2-7; 8 nucleotides align to TRBD1. The V segment lost 3 bases and the J segment 5 bases; nucleotides outside the gene matches: 3. The CDR3 is made up of 13 amino acids. CDR1 and CDR2 from the germline V gene are MDHEN and SYDVKM. In DNA form, the CDR3 reads TGTGCCAGCAGTTTTAGGACAGGGAACGAGCAGTACTTC. This gives the protein CASSFRTGNEQYF.

This rearrangement joins TRBV2 to TRBJ2-7, with a tentative D call TRBD1 (6 bases). Germline loops: CDR1 SNHLY, CDR2 FYNNEI. V was shortened by 6 bases and J by 3 bases, with 21 bases between the two germline ends. The CDR3 sequence is 16 residues long. This CDR3 is CASSSIPRTADYEQYF. The CDR3 region has the DNA TGTGCCAGCAGCTCAATCCCTAGGACAGCGGACTACGAGCAGTACTTC.

The J gene is TRBJ2-6, the V gene TRBV11-2; the match to TRBD1 covers 9 bases. Germline V lookup: CDR1 SGHAT, CDR2 FQNNGV. The CDR3 totals 19 residues. Trimming removed 6 bases from V and 2 bases from J; junction bases left unmatched: 14. CDR3 sequence: CASSRTQGAIVAGANVLTF. CDR3 in DNA: TGTGCCAGCAGTCGTACACAGGGGGCAATTGTTGCTGGGGCCAACGTCCTGACTTTC.

This CDR3 is CASCPRGEGTEAFF. CDR3 sequence (DNA): TGTGCCAGCTGCCCCAGGGGGGAGGGTACTGAAGCTTTCTTT. The chain couples TRBV6-1 to TRBJ1-1; TRBD1 agrees at 7 bases. The ends lost 8 bases at V and 5 bases at J; junction bases unmatched: 11. The CDR3 has 14 amino acids. Germline CDR1 is MNHNS and CDR2 is SASEGT.

The rearrangement links TRBV29-1 to TRBJ2-1, with 7 bases lining up with TRBD2. This CDR3 region has 13 residues. The V gene's germline CDR1 is SQVTM and CDR2 ANQGSEA. The V and J ends lost 8 bases and 7 bases, in that order; junction bases with no gene match: 11. Here the CDR3 reads CSCGLGGRNEQFF. The CDR3 DNA is TGCAGCTGTGGCCTCGGCGGGAGAAATGAGCAGTTCTTC.

The chain employs TRBV27 and TRBJ1-1; possibly TRBD1 for D (5 bases). The CDR3 is made up of 12 amino acids. Germline CDR1 reads MNHEY; CDR2 reads SMNVEV (reference sequence). Trimming pared 5 bases from V and 4 bases from J, leaving 8 bases between. The CDR3 loop is CASSPGTTEAFF. In nucleotides, the CDR3 is TGTGCCAGCAGTCCCGGGACCACTGAAGCTTTCTTT.

Note on this clone: Other DNA sequences from this sample encode an identical CDR3 as well. V is TRBV29-1 and J is TRBJ2-7; the D gene could be TRBD1 or TRBD2 (5 bases each). The CDR3 sequence is 12 residues long. Trimming stripped 5 bases from V and 0 bases from J, with 8 bases between. Germline V CDR1 and CDR2: SQVTM, ANQGSEA. CDR3 DNA sequence: TGCAGCGTTTCAGGGACCTCCTACGAGCAGTACTTC. It translates to CSVSGTSYEQYF.